The sequence of this T cell receptor (beta chain) was determined in a study of cytomegalovirus exposure and HLA in healthy donors (dated by TCRdb to the late 2010s). The study in broad terms: According to a later analysis, the approximately 120 validation repertoires were produced on the same platform as the roughly 720 repertoires of the first cohort. The aim of the study was to test whether cataloging public T cell receptors could identify signatures of past pathogen exposure. A separate validation cohort of roughly 110 different subjects was used in addition to the approximately 610-subject first cohort. To predict cytomegalovirus infection status, the study combined high-throughput TCR immunosequencing, statistical association of individual TCRs with disease status, and machine learning. What the authors observed across the whole study: In vitro tests confirmed that three of the cytomegalovirus-associated TCR beta chains recognize cytomegalovirus antigens. Subsequent analysis determined that TCRs grouped into clusters in the first cohort also showed a tendency toward co-occurrence across the roughly 120 validation repertoires, and about 94% of cluster scores exceeded 0. The classifier was reported to diagnose cytomegalovirus status with high specificity and sensitivity in both the original cohort and the validation cohort. Most TCR sequences were observed very rarely across donors, whereas some public TCRs were present in many individuals. The authors suggested that the approach could potentially be generalized to other disease states and immunological phenotypes. All 120 or so repertoires were used to score co-occurrence in the validation cohort in a later analysis, because that analysis had no HLA typing for the cohort. The study listed 164 TCR beta chains as associated with cytomegalovirus.

The donors belonged to the validation cohort of around 130 subjects, which was separate from the approximately 700-subject first cohort. Comments on this clone: The specificity of this receptor is unknown. No base quality information exists; no much larger clone differs at one position.

Library construction relied on the immunoSEQ multiplex PCR assay. The published analysis was carried out like this. A statistical classification framework was built for diagnosing cytomegalovirus status from the catalog of TCR beta chain sequences. Not all clones reach the TCRdb copy of this immuneACCESS table, which keeps in-frame sequences only. Checked studies attribute under half of the gap to unresolved V genes and leave the rest unexplained. V, J and clone size are those of that table, while D and trimming were read from the DNA. This sample gives about 140,000 clones in total; roughly nine tenths of them show up just once. The ten largest clones add up to approximately 3% of the sample. From the cysteine up to the phenylalanine, the CDR3 has a length of 14 residues. The entry retains the CDR3 DNA only, 42 bases that are in frame from base 1. V is shortened by 6 bases, J by 5 bases, and the region joining them spans 16 bases. The CDR1 and CDR2 encoded by the germline V gene (reference sequence) are MNHEY and SMNVEV.

The sequence was collected from a man aged 18 to 29 in good health and CMV-seronegative. The specimen sequenced was PBMCs. The chain links TRBV27 with TRBJ2-5, with a weak D call of TRBD1 (5 bases match). Read as DNA, the sequence is TGTGCCAGCAGCAAACAGGTAGCCGGGGAGACCCAGTACTTC. It translates as CASSKQVAGETQYF.